The rows below give T cell receptor beta chains drawn from one sample of a study of blood T cell repertoires in COVID-19. Clones were read by immunoSEQ multiplex PCR, and TCRdb kept only the in-frame ones, dropping some. The data contain 300,000 to 350,000 clones, about nine tenths of them seen just once; the ten biggest clones take up roughly 6.3%. The sequenced sample consisted of peripheral blood. These receptors were collected from a woman in her forties or fifties with COVID-19, enrolled during active disease. Each CDR3 is given with its conserved first and last residue. Each record gives: clone size, J gene, V gene, D gene, CDR3 DNA, CDR3 protein. The D gene is left open where the match is weak. The size field is filled for only some rows; it gives once, few, many or a size class.

clone size: -
J gene: TRBJ2-1
V gene: TRBV20-1
D gene: -
CDR3 DNA: TGCAGTATACTCGAAAACAATGAGCAGTTCTTC
CDR3 protein: CSILENNEQFF

clone size: -
J gene: TRBJ2-1
V gene: TRBV29-1
D gene: TRBD2
CDR3 DNA: TGCAGCGCCAACCGGGGGGGCTCCTACAATGAGCAGTTCTTC
CDR3 protein: CSANRGGSYNEQFF

clone size: -
J gene: TRBJ1-1
V gene: TRBV5-1
D gene: -
CDR3 DNA: TGCGCCAGCAGCCCCAACGAGAGGAACACTGAAGCTTTCTTT
CDR3 protein: CASSPNERNTEAFF

clone size: once
J gene: TRBJ1-4
V gene: TRBV9
D gene: TRBD1
CDR3 DNA: TGTGCCAGCAGCCCGCGGACAGGGGGCGGTGAAAAACTGTTTTTT
CDR3 protein: CASSPRTGGGEKLFF

clone size: -
J gene: TRBJ1-4
V gene: TRBV5-5
D gene: -
CDR3 DNA: TGTGCCAGCAGCGTCGCCACCGGGACAACGAATGAAAAACTGTTTTTT
CDR3 protein: CASSVATGTTNEKLFF

clone size: -
J gene: TRBJ1-1
V gene: TRBV5-1
D gene: -
CDR3 DNA: TGCGCCAGCAGCTTGTTGACCGGGACAATGAACACTGAAGCTTTCTTT
CDR3 protein: CASSLLTGTMNTEAFF

clone size: -
J gene: TRBJ1-1
V gene: TRBV7-2
D gene: -
CDR3 DNA: TGTGCCAGCAGCATCCAGGGTAAGAACACTGAAGCTTTCTTT
CDR3 protein: CASSIQGKNTEAFF

clone size: -
J gene: TRBJ2-5
V gene: TRBV7-2
D gene: TRBD1
CDR3 DNA: TGTGCCAGCAGCCAGGGGACAGGGCTTCCAGAGACCCAGTACTTC
CDR3 protein: CASSQGTGLPETQYF

clone size: many
J gene: TRBJ1-2
V gene: TRBV29-1
D gene: -
CDR3 DNA: TGCAGCGTTGGTGGGGGGGTTAGTGGCTACACCTTC
CDR3 protein: CSVGGGVSGYTF

clone size: once
J gene: TRBJ2-1
V gene: TRBV19
D gene: -
CDR3 DNA: TGTGCCAGTAGTATTCAGGGGTCACCTCACAATGAGCAGTTCTTC
CDR3 protein: CASSIQGSPHNEQFF

clone size: -
J gene: TRBJ2-1
V gene: TRBV5-1
D gene: -
CDR3 DNA: TGCGCCAGCAGCTACTGGACGGGAAACAATGAGCAGTTCTTC
CDR3 protein: CASSYWTGNNEQFF

clone size: -
J gene: TRBJ1-2
V gene: TRBV4-1
D gene: TRBD1
CDR3 DNA: TGCGCCAGCAGCCATGGTGGACAGGGGGTGGGGTTTGGGTATGGCTACACCTTC
CDR3 protein: CASSHGGQGVGFGYGYTF

clone size: -
J gene: TRBJ1-2
V gene: TRBV19
D gene: -
CDR3 DNA: TGTGCCAGTAGTATAGGTTTCAAAAAAGCGGGCGGCTACACCTTC
CDR3 protein: CASSIGFKKAGGYTF

clone size: -
J gene: TRBJ1-1
V gene: TRBV27
D gene: -
CDR3 DNA: TGTGCCAGCAGTTCTGGCAGACAAAATGGTGAAGCTTTCTTT
CDR3 protein: CASSSGRQNGEAFF

clone size: -
J gene: TRBJ2-1
V gene: TRBV12-3/TRBV12-4
D gene: -
CDR3 DNA: TGTGCCAGCAGTTTCTCGTACAGTGAGCAGTTCTTC
CDR3 protein: CASSFSYSEQFF

clone size: -
J gene: TRBJ1-6
V gene: TRBV19
D gene: -
CDR3 DNA: TGTGCCAGTACCATGACGGGGATTAATTCACCCCTCCACTTT
CDR3 protein: CASTMTGINSPLHF

clone size: -
J gene: TRBJ1-1
V gene: TRBV29-1
D gene: -
CDR3 DNA: TGCAGCGTTACTGCGCGCGGACACAGGGTAAACACTGAAGCTTTCTTT
CDR3 protein: CSVTARGHRVNTEAFF

clone size: -
J gene: TRBJ2-2
V gene: TRBV5-4
D gene: TRBD1
CDR3 DNA: TGTGCCAGCAGCCGAGGACAGGACACCGGGGAGCTGTTTTTT
CDR3 protein: CASSRGQDTGELFF

clone size: -
J gene: TRBJ2-7
V gene: TRBV11-2
D gene: -
CDR3 DNA: TGTGCCAGCAGCTTGGGGCCTCGATACTACGAGCAGTACTTC
CDR3 protein: CASSLGPRYYEQYF

clone size: -
J gene: TRBJ2-1
V gene: TRBV10-1
D gene: TRBD2
CDR3 DNA: TGCGCCAGCAGTGGGGCGGGAGCCGGCGGCAATGAGCAGTTCTTC
CDR3 protein: CASSGAGAGGNEQFF

clone size: -
J gene: TRBJ1-2
V gene: TRBV30
D gene: TRBD1
CDR3 DNA: TGTGCCTGGAGCCTCCTACAGGGGGCGCGAGGCTACACCTTC
CDR3 protein: CAWSLLQGARGYTF

clone size: once
J gene: TRBJ1-1
V gene: TRBV7-2
D gene: -
CDR3 DNA: TGTGCCAGCAGCTCCTATCCGGGACAGAACACTGAAGCTTTCTTT
CDR3 protein: CASSSYPGQNTEAFF

clone size: -
J gene: TRBJ2-2
V gene: TRBV7-2
D gene: -
CDR3 DNA: TGTGCCAGCAGCTTAGCTTTTGGGAGCACCGGGGAGCTGTTTTTT
CDR3 protein: CASSLAFGSTGELFF

clone size: once
J gene: TRBJ2-5
V gene: TRBV18
D gene: -
CDR3 DNA: TGTGCCAGCTCACCAAACAGAATATCCGGGACTGAAGAGACCCAGTACTTC
CDR3 protein: CASSPNRISGTEETQYF

clone size: -
J gene: TRBJ2-5
V gene: TRBV21-1
D gene: -
CDR3 DNA: TGTGCCAGCAGCACGGGACTAGCGGGAGATGAGAAGACCCAGTACTTC
CDR3 protein: CASSTGLAGDEKTQYF

clone size: -
J gene: TRBJ2-5
V gene: TRBV20-1
D gene: -
CDR3 DNA: TGCAGTGCTAGTCAGGGTGGCCAAGAGACCCAGTACTTC
CDR3 protein: CSASQGGQETQYF

clone size: -
J gene: TRBJ2-1
V gene: TRBV6-5
D gene: -
CDR3 DNA: TGTGCCAGCAGTTACTCCGCCGGACAGCCGTACAATGAGCAGTTCTTC
CDR3 protein: CASSYSAGQPYNEQFF

clone size: -
J gene: TRBJ1-6
V gene: TRBV4-2
D gene: TRBD1
CDR3 DNA: TGTGCCAGCAGCCGAGGGACAGCTGTTAATTCACCCCTCCACTTT
CDR3 protein: CASSRGTAVNSPLHF

clone size: -
J gene: TRBJ2-1
V gene: TRBV2
D gene: TRBD2
CDR3 DNA: TGTGCCAGCAGTCCGTTTTCTAGCGGGGCTTTTTACAATGAGCAGTTCTTC
CDR3 protein: CASSPFSSGAFYNEQFF

clone size: once
J gene: TRBJ1-2
V gene: TRBV9
D gene: TRBD1
CDR3 DNA: TGTGCCAGCAGCGCCCGGGCCAGACAGGGGCTTCATGGCTACACCTTC
CDR3 protein: CASSARARQGLHGYTF

clone size: few
J gene: TRBJ2-7
V gene: TRBV12-5
D gene: TRBD2
CDR3 DNA: TGTGCTAGTGGTCCCCACGGGGCTAGCGGGACCTACGAGCAGTACTTC
CDR3 protein: CASGPHGASGTYEQYF

clone size: -
J gene: TRBJ2-7
V gene: TRBV2
D gene: -
CDR3 DNA: TGTGCCAGCAGACAGGGCTTCGAGCAGTACTTC
CDR3 protein: CASRQGFEQYF

clone size: -
J gene: TRBJ2-7
V gene: TRBV27
D gene: -
CDR3 DNA: TGTGCCAGCAGTGGGGGGGCGTTCGGCGAGCAGTACTTC
CDR3 protein: CASSGGAFGEQYF

clone size: -
J gene: TRBJ1-1
V gene: TRBV6-5
D gene: -
CDR3 DNA: TGTGCCAGCAGCCCCGGAGGGGGGGGGACTGAAGCTTTCTTT
CDR3 protein: CASSPGGGGTEAFF

clone size: few
J gene: TRBJ1-6
V gene: TRBV25-1
D gene: TRBD1
CDR3 DNA: TGTGCCAGCAGTCCCCTACAGACAGGGATCGGTTCACCCCTCCACTTT
CDR3 protein: CASSPLQTGIGSPLHF

clone size: -
J gene: TRBJ2-5
V gene: TRBV5-8
D gene: TRBD1
CDR3 DNA: TGTGCCAGTTCGACAGGGGGCTTTTTGGAGACCCAGTACTTC
CDR3 protein: CASSTGGFLETQYF

clone size: once
J gene: TRBJ2-1
V gene: TRBV9
D gene: -
CDR3 DNA: TGTGCCAGCAGCCCGCGACTCGCCTCCTACAATGAGCAGTTCTTC
CDR3 protein: CASSPRLASYNEQFF

clone size: once
J gene: TRBJ2-5
V gene: TRBV27
D gene: -
CDR3 DNA: TGTGCCAGCAGTTCCCCCCATTCGACAGGAGGAGAGACCCAGTACTTC
CDR3 protein: CASSSPHSTGGETQYF

clone size: -
J gene: TRBJ2-7
V gene: TRBV27
D gene: -
CDR3 DNA: TGTGCCAGCAGATCTGGCACAGTCTACGAGCAGTACTTC
CDR3 protein: CASRSGTVYEQYF

clone size: -
J gene: TRBJ1-1
V gene: TRBV28
D gene: -
CDR3 DNA: TGTGCCAGTTCCCTCTCCGCCCAGGGTAGGACTGAAGCTTTCTTT
CDR3 protein: CASSLSAQGRTEAFF

clone size: -
J gene: TRBJ1-5
V gene: TRBV15
D gene: -
CDR3 DNA: TGTGCCACCAGCAGAGGTGGAGGGCTTCAGCCCCAGCATTTT
CDR3 protein: CATSRGGGLQPQHF

clone size: -
J gene: TRBJ1-4
V gene: TRBV9
D gene: -
CDR3 DNA: TGTGCCAGCAGCGTAGGAGGGATTAATGAAAAACTGTTTTTT
CDR3 protein: CASSVGGINEKLFF

clone size: -
J gene: TRBJ2-1
V gene: TRBV5-1
D gene: -
CDR3 DNA: TGCGCCAGCAGTAGGTTAGCCATCTACAATGAGCAGTTCTTC
CDR3 protein: CASSRLAIYNEQFF

clone size: -
J gene: TRBJ2-2
V gene: TRBV5-1
D gene: TRBD1
CDR3 DNA: TGCGCCAGCAGCGGCTCCGGGACAGTAAACACCGGGGAGCTGTTTTTT
CDR3 protein: CASSGSGTVNTGELFF

clone size: -
J gene: TRBJ2-1
V gene: TRBV29-1
D gene: TRBD2
CDR3 DNA: TGCAGCGTTACGGCTAGCGGGACCTACAATGAGCAGTTCTTC
CDR3 protein: CSVTASGTYNEQFF

clone size: once
J gene: TRBJ2-1
V gene: TRBV5-1
D gene: -
CDR3 DNA: TGCGCCAGCAGCTTGGACCGGCAGGGGAATGAGCAGTTCTTC
CDR3 protein: CASSLDRQGNEQFF